A single sample is the source of the 6 T cell receptor beta chains below, sequenced in a study of blood T cell repertoires in COVID-19. TCRdb's copy holds only in-frame clones and misses some; the assay was immunoSEQ multiplex PCR. The sample records 65,000 to 100,000 clones, 89% being singletons. Input material: peripheral blood. The receptor source for this set is a man between 45 and 60 years old with acute or convalescent COVID-19.

The CDR3 nucleotides read TGTGCCAGCAGTTTATACAGGGCGATCGGAGAGACCCAGTACTTC. Amino acid sequence: CASSLYRAIGETQYF. The chain uses TRBV28 and TRBJ2-5, with D maybe TRBD1 (6 bases). Per the germline V gene, CDR1 is MDHEN and CDR2 is SYDVKM. V dropped 1 base and J dropped 4 bases, with 13 bases sitting between them. The CDR3 extends over 15 amino acids.

The genes are TRBV5-1 and TRBJ1-6; tentative D call: TRBD1 (5 bases). The CDR3 has 16 amino acids. V was trimmed by 4 bases and J by 1 base, leaving 12 bases between them. Germline V gives CDR1 SGHRS, CDR2 YFSETQ. The CDR3 here is CASSDGGVSYNSPLHF. The CDR3 coding sequence is TGCGCCAGCAGCGACGGAGGGGTTTCCTATAATTCACCCCTCCACTTT. The full variable domain, completed using reference TRBV5-1 and TRBJ1-6, is KAGVTQTPRYLIKTRGQQVTLSCSPISGHRSVSWYQQTPGQGLQFLFEYFSETQRNKGNFPGRFSGRQFSNSRSEMNVSTLELGDSALYLCASSDGGVSYNSPLHFGNGTRLTVT.

The V call is TRBV11-2, the J call TRBJ1-1; D unresolved. Germline assignment: CDR1 SGHAT and CDR2 FQNNGV. The CDR3 is 15 amino acids. V was shortened by 2 bases and J by 2 bases, with 12 bases between the two germline ends. CDR3 sequence reads: CASSLQLDGNTEAFF. For the CDR3, the DNA is TGTGCCAGCAGCTTACAATTAGATGGTAACACTGAAGCTTTCTTT.

This chain uses TRBV6-2 or TRBV6-3 with TRBJ1-2, with a tentative D call TRBD1 (5 bases). Deletions cut 3 bases from V and 7 bases from J, with 9 bases between. Germline CDR1 is MNHEY and CDR2 is SVGEGT. The CDR3 is made up of 12 amino acids. DNA of the CDR3: TGTGCCAGCAGTTATCGACAGTCTGGCTACACCTTC. This sequence encodes CASSYRQSGYTF.

The chain combines TRBV28 with TRBJ1-6; D remains unclear. Germline values: CDR1 MDHEN, CDR2 SYDVKM. The CDR3 is 14 residues long. V was pared by 8 bases and J by 0 bases, with 8 bases between. The CDR3 reads CASEQSSYNSPLHF. The CDR3 DNA reads as TGTGCCAGCGAACAGAGCTCCTATAATTCACCCCTCCACTTT.

The gene calls are TRBV19 and TRBJ2-3; no definite D call. V was trimmed by 1 base and J by 6 bases, leaving 8 bases between them. Looked up from germline, CDR1 is LNHDA and CDR2 is SQIVND (reference sequence). The CDR3 length is 13 residues. For the CDR3, the DNA is TGTGCCAGTAGTATAGTTGAGGAGGATACGCAGTATTTT. It translates to CASSIVEEDTQYF.